The 22 T cell receptor beta chains below were found in one sample sequenced in a study of T cells in Graves' hyperthyroidism and ophthalmopathy. Researchers amplified the TCR beta CDR3 regions from RNA transcripts. When the TCR CDR3 underwent first-round RT-PCR, the HTBI primer set was used. TCRdb reprocessed the multiplex PCR reads with MiXCR, giving one entry per CDR3 protein. The sample lists about 710,000 distinct CDR3 sequences; about 15% were seen once. Sequencing input: blood. The receptors stem from a man younger than 35 with Graves' hyperthyroidism.

The table lists this clonotype with many counts. The chain recombines TRBV6-2 or TRBV6-3 with TRBJ1-5; a possible D gene is TRBD1 (6 bases). Trimming shortened V by 4 bases and J by 5 bases, and 18 bases separated the two germline ends. This CDR3 is built from 16 residues. Germline values: CDR1 MNHEY, CDR2 SVGEGT. CDR3 sequence: CASSSPTGRTDQPQHF. The CDR3 nucleotides are TGTGCCAGCAGTTCGCCGACAGGCAGGACGGATCAGCCCCAGCATTTT.

The chain links TRBV18 to TRBJ2-1; 14 bases fit TRBD2. J was trimmed by 7 bases and V by 5 bases; bases with no gene match: 7. This CDR3 comprises 16 residues. CDR1 and CDR2 (germline): KGHSH, LQKENI. CDR3 region: CASSAGLAGGQNEQFF. CDR3 DNA sequence: TGTGCCAGCTCAGCAGGACTAGCGGGAGGTCAAAATGAGCAGTTCTTC.

Ten or more counts support this clonotype. This rearrangement joins TRBV2 to TRBJ1-2; D is uncertain. The V gene lost 4 bases and the J gene lost 4 bases, with 10 bases spanning the gap. The CDR3 length is 13 residues. CDR1 SNHLY and CDR2 FYNNEI come from the germline V gene. The CDR3 DNA sequence: TGTGCCAGCAGTGGCAGATCGGGCTATGGCTACACCTTC. Amino acids: CASSGRSGYGYTF.

The rearrangement links TRBV25-1 to TRBJ1-1, with a weak D call TRBD1 (5 bases). V lost 4 bases, J lost 5 bases, and 14 bases lay in between. CDR3 size: 14 residues. Germline CDR1 MGHDK, CDR2 SYGVNS. The CDR3 DNA follows: TGTGCCAGCAGTGTTGTGGGGGGAGGGACTGAAGCTTTCTTT. Amino acids: CASSVVGGGTEAFF.

In this sample, this clonotype turned up many times. V gene TRBV12-3 or TRBV12-4 combines with J gene TRBJ1-4; possible D gene TRBD1, 5 bases. Trimming took 6 bases from V and 5 from J, leaving 13 bases between them. This CDR3 has 14 residues. This CDR3 reads CASSPGRPNEKLFF. The CDR3 DNA reads TGTGCCAGCAGCCCGGGACGGCCGAATGAAAAACTGTTTTTT.

The chain recombines TRBV27 with TRBJ2-3; TRBD1 might be the D (6 bases). This CDR3 spans 13 amino acids. V gave up 4 bases and J gave up 5 bases, with 10 bases separating them. Germline V CDR1 and CDR2: MNHEY, SMNVEV (reference sequence). CDR3 nucleotides: TGTGCCAGCAGTTGGGGGCCGGGAGATACGCAGTATTTT. Translation gives CASSWGPGDTQYF.

This clonotype was seen ten or more times. This chain uses TRBV28 with TRBJ2-3, with D possibly TRBD2 on 5 matching bases. The V end was cut by 3 bases, the J end by 4 bases, with 14 bases between. The CDR3 has 15 amino acids. Germline V gives CDR1 MDHEN, CDR2 SYDVKM. In DNA, the CDR3 is TGTGCCAGCAGTTTCGGGAAATTTGAGGCAGATACGCAGTATTTT. Amino acids: CASSFGKFEADTQYF. Based on the CDR3 plus reference TRBV28 and TRBJ2-3, the full variable domain is DVKVTQSSRYLVKRTGEKVFLECVQDMDHENMFWYRQDPGLGLRLIYFSYDVKMKEKGDIPEGYSVSREKKERFSLILESASTNQTSMYLCASSFGKFEADTQYFGPGTRLTVL.

Comment on this clonotype: This may be a read error, as it is one base from a much larger clone. The chain links TRBV28 to TRBJ2-5; D unresolved. V lost 7 bases, J lost 5 bases, and 8 bases lay in between. CDR1 and CDR2 from the germline V gene are MDHEN and SYDVKM. The CDR3 covers 11 residues. The CDR3 reads CASTRTETQYF. In DNA form, the CDR3 reads TGTGCCAGCACCAGAACGGAGACCCAGTACTTC.

This clonotype was seen repeatedly, ten times or more. Written as DNA, the CDR3 is TGCGCCAGCAGCCGGTGGGATAGCGGGAGCTACGAGCAGTACTTC. This encodes CASSRWDSGSYEQYF. The chain combines TRBV4-1 with TRBJ2-7, with 9 bases fitting TRBD2. Germline V gives CDR1 MGHRA, CDR2 YSYEKL. The J segment lost 3 bases and the V segment lost 4 bases, leaving 7 bases of the junction unmatched. The CDR3 runs 15 residues.

The V and J genes are TRBV6-4 and TRBJ2-1; D not resolved. CDR3 length: 15 residues. Germline V gives CDR1 MRHNA, CDR2 SNTAGT. V lost 5 bases to trimming and J lost 5 bases, with 16 bases between them. The CDR3 here is CASSRLGRSDNEQFF. CDR3 bases: TGTGCCAGCAGTCGCCTAGGGCGGAGCGACAATGAGCAGTTCTTC.

This clonotype occurred many times. The chain couples TRBV28 to TRBJ1-1, with a possible D match to TRBD1 (5 bases). Germline V lookup: CDR1 MDHEN, CDR2 SYDVKM. This CDR3 region has 16 residues. The V end lost 7 bases, the J end lost 1 base, and 19 bases lay between the germline ends. The CDR3 region is CASTSYKGRGNTEAFF. As DNA, the CDR3 is TGTGCCAGCACTTCCTATAAGGGGCGGGGGAACACTGAAGCTTTCTTT.

This chain connects TRBV12-3 or TRBV12-4 to TRBJ2-7; D not certain. The CDR3 consists of 14 residues. The germline V and J ends were trimmed by 2 bases and 0 bases, with 8 bases remaining between them. CDR3 sequence: CASSLPQFSYEQYF. In nucleotides, the CDR3 is TGTGCCAGCAGTTTACCACAGTTCTCCTACGAGCAGTACTTC.

V and J are TRBV7-8 and TRBJ2-3, with D perhaps TRBD2 (5 bases). Trimming took off 2 bases at V and 3 bases at J, with 18 bases between the two ends. The germline CDR1 and CDR2 sequences are SGHVS and FQNEAQ. This CDR3 has 17 residues. The CDR3 sequence: CASSLRETEGLTDTQYF. In nucleotides, the CDR3 is TGTGCCAGCAGCTTAAGGGAGACCGAAGGGTTGACAGATACGCAGTATTTT.

This clonotype has ten or more counts. This chain connects TRBV12-3 or TRBV12-4 to TRBJ1-4; D might be TRBD1 (6 bases). Trimming took 5 bases from V and 6 from J, leaving 16 bases between them. CDR3 size: 15 residues. The CDR3 loop is CASSPTGTGYEKLFF. The CDR3 region has the DNA TGTGCCAGCAGTCCTACAGGGACTGGGTATGAAAAACTGTTTTTT.

CDR3 protein: CASSMGLAFATHNEQFF. For the CDR3, the DNA is TGTGCCAGTAGTATGGGACTAGCGTTTGCCACCCACAATGAGCAGTTCTTC. The genes are TRBV19 and TRBJ2-1; 10 bases are shared with TRBD2. Per the germline V gene, CDR1 is LNHDA and CDR2 is SQIVND (reference sequence). V was pared by 3 bases and J by 5 bases, with 10 bases of the junction left unmatched. This CDR3 spans 17 amino acids.

This chain joins TRBV28 and TRBJ2-2; no reliable D call. The CDR3 spans 14 residues. V gave up 8 bases and J gave up 7 bases, with 17 bases separating them. Germline loops: CDR1 MDHEN, CDR2 SYDVKM. CDR3 DNA sequence: TGTGCCAGCGGATATCCGGCTTCTTTCGGGGAGCTGTTTTTT. Translation gives CASGYPASFGELFF.

There are many counts of this clonotype. This chain links TRBV11-2 with TRBJ2-3; D not certain. V was trimmed by 5 bases and J by 4 bases, leaving 10 bases between them. The germline gives CDR1 SGHAT, CDR2 FQNNGV. The CDR3 has 13 residues. In DNA, the CDR3 is TGTGCCAGCAGCCCCCACCTCGCAGATACGCAGTATTTT. Its translation is CASSPHLADTQYF.

The V and J genes are TRBV10-3 and TRBJ2-5, with 15 bases fitting TRBD2. Trimming took 4 bases from V and 4 from J; bases not matched to a gene: 4. Germline CDR1 and CDR2: ENHRY and SYGVKD. The CDR3 is 16 residues long. CDR3 sequence reads: CAISGTSGRAVETQYF. CDR3 DNA: TGTGCCATCAGTGGGACTAGCGGGAGGGCCGTAGAGACCCAGTACTTC.

J is TRBJ1-1 and V is TRBV5-8; TRBD1 is a possible D gene (5 bases). The V gene's germline CDR1 is SGHTS and CDR2 YDEGEE. This CDR3 is built from 17 residues. V was pared by 4 bases and J by 11 bases, with 30 bases between. The CDR3 loop is CASSRKPGGGFTFNAFF. The CDR3 DNA follows: TGTGCCAGCAGCCGTAAACCCGGGGGAGGTTTTACCTTTAACGCTTTCTTT.

This clonotype was detected ten times or more. The chain links TRBV28 to TRBJ2-7; D gene uncertain. V lost 5 bases to trimming and J lost 2 bases, with 19 bases between them. Germline V CDR1 and CDR2: MDHEN, SYDVKM. The CDR3 covers 16 residues. Here the CDR3 reads CASSPPRVHAAYEQYF. The CDR3 region has the DNA TGTGCCAGCAGTCCGCCCCGAGTCCACGCAGCCTACGAGCAGTACTTC. Together with reference TRBV28 and TRBJ2-7, the CDR3 gives the full variable domain: DVKVTQSSRYLVKRTGEKVFLECVQDMDHENMFWYRQDPGLGLRLIYFSYDVKMKEKGDIPEGYSVSREKKERFSLILESASTNQTSMYLCASSPPRVHAAYEQYFGPGTRLTVT.

This clonotype was counted a few times. The CDR3 is CASNSDRGAGEQYF. For the CDR3, the DNA is TGTGCCAGTAATTCAGACAGGGGGGCGGGCGAGCAGTACTTC. V usage is TRBV19 and J usage is TRBJ2-7, with 9 positions matching TRBD1. Trimming cost V 7 bases and J 6 bases; bases outside gene matches: 10. The germline CDR1 and CDR2 sequences are LNHDA and SQIVND (reference sequence). This CDR3 region has 14 residues.

This clonotype has a handful of counts. The chain recombines TRBV3-1 with TRBJ2-4, with TRBD2 matching 11 bases. V trimming: 0 bases; J trimming: 8 bases; junction bases outside the gene matches: 6. Germline V gene sequence: CDR1 LGHDT, CDR2 YNNKEL (reference sequence). The CDR3 length is 16 residues. Here the CDR3 DNA reads TGTGCCAGCAGCCAAGAGGCCGGACTAGCGGGCGACATTCAGTACTTC. As protein: CASSQEAGLAGDIQYF.